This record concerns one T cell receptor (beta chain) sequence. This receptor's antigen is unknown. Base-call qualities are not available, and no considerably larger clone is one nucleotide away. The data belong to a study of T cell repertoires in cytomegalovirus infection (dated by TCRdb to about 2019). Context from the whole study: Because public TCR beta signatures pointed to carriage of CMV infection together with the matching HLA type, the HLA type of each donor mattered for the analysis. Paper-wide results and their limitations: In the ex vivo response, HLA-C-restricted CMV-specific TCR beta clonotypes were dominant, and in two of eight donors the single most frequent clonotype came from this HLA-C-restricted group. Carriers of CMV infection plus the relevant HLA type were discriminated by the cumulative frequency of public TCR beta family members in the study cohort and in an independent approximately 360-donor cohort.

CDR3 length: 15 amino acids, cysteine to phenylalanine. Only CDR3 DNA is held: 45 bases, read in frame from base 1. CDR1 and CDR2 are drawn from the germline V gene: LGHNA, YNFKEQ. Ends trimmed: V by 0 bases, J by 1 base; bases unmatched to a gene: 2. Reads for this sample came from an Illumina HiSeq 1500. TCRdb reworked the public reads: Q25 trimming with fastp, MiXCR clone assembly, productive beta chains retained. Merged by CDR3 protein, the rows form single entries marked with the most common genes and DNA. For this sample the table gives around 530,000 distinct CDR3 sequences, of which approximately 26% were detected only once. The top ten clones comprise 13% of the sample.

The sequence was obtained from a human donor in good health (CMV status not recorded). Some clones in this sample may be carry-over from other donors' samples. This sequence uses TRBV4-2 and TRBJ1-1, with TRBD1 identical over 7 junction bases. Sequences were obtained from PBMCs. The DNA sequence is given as TGTGCCAGCAGCCAAGACGACAGGGCGAACACTGAAGCTTTCTTT. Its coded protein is CASSQDDRANTEAFF.